This entry concerns a single TCR beta chain. This specimen belongs to a study of control samples from healthy donors and cancer patients. The V end lost 6 bases, the J end lost 3 bases, and 9 bases lay between the germline ends. This CDR3 is built from 12 residues. The V gene's germline CDR1 is MDHEN and CDR2 SYDVKM. Clones were sequenced by immunoSEQ multiplex PCR, and TCRdb holds only the in-frame ones, with some missing. The sample carries about 55,000 clones, 95% to 97% recorded once. The sequenced sample was blood. The rearrangement uses TRBV28 and TRBJ2-7; D gene ambiguous. The TCR was taken from a woman aged 25 to 45 in good health. The CDR3 bases are TGTGCCAGCAGCAAGGGCCGCTACGAGCAGTACTTC. This codes for CASSKGRYEQYF.